This T cell receptor beta chain stems from a study of breast tumors, draining lymph nodes, adjacent tissues. General study results and limits: The lymph node origin of tumor T cells was framed as consistent with a hypothesis, not demonstrated. Luminal-like breast cancer showed significantly greater tumor-nontumor repertoire similarity than basal-like breast cancer did. Tumors had less TCR diversity than lymph nodes, more than nontumor tissue. The data were judged consistent with most tumor T cells coming from lymph node and expanding in tumor.

Samples came from axillary lymph nodes draining the breast cancer. TCRdb re-analysed the multiplex PCR reads in MiXCR, keeping a single row per CDR3 protein. The sample shows around 150,000 distinct CDR3 sequences, approximately 32% of them seen only once. Germline lookup yields CDR1 MNHEY and CDR2 SMNVEV (reference sequence). The CDR3 covers 14 residues. Trimming removed 5 bases from V and 8 bases from J; junction bases left unmatched: 7. This clonotype was counted a single time. Its antigen remains unidentified. The clonotype originates from a female donor with breast cancer. Some clones in this sample may be carry-over from other donors' samples. This rearrangement joins TRBV27 to TRBJ1-4, with 8 bases aligning to TRBD1. The sequencing sample was made of axillary lymph node tissue. CDR3 sequence: CASSIWDRREKLFF. For the CDR3, the DNA is TGTGCCAGCAGTATTTGGGACAGGCGGGAAAAACTGTTTTTT.